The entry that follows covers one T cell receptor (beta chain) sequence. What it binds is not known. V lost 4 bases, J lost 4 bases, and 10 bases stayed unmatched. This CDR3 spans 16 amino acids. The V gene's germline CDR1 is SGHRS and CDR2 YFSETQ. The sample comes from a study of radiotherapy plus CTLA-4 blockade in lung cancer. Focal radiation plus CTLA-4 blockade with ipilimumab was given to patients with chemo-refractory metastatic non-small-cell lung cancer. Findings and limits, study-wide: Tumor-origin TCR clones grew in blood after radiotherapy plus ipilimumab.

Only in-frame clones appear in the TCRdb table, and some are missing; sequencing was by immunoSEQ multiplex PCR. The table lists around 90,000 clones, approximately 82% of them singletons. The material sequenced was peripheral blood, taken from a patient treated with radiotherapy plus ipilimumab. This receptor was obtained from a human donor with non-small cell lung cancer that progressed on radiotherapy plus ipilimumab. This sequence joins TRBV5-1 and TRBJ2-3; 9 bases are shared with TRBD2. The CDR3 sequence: CASSTTRGGAADTQYF. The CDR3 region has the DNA TGCGCCAGCAGCACGACTCGCGGGGGGGCCGCAGATACGCAGTATTTT.